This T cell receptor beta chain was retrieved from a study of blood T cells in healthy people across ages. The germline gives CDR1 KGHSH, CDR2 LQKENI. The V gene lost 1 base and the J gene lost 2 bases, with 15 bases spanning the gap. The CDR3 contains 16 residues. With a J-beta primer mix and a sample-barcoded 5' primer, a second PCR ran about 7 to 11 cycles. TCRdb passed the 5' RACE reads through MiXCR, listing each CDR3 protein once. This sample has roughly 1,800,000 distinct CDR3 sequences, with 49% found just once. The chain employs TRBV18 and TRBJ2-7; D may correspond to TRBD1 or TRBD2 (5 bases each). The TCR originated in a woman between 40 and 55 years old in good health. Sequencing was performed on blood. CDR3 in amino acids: CASSPQTGRSAYEQYF. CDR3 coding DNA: TGTGCCAGCTCACCACAGACGGGACGGTCCGCCTACGAGCAGTACTTC.